This T cell receptor (beta chain) was captured by sequencing in a study of vaccination and CD4 T cells after COVID-19. About this clonotype: Its target is not known.

Sequencing of the DNA from cultured CD4+ T cells was carried out with the Oncomine TCR Beta short-read assay. TCRdb fed the PCR reads into MiXCR, producing one record per CDR3 protein. The top ten clones hold approximately 12% of a sample with 15,000 or so distinct CDR3 sequences, around 60% of them seen once. The treatment was: roughly 10-day PBMC culture with coronavirus spike peptide pools or control peptides (ViraFEST assay). V was clipped by 5 bases and J by 2 bases, with 16 bases between them. CDR3 length equals 15 residues. The germline gives CDR1 SNHLY, CDR2 FYNNEI. The clonotype originates from a human donor who had recovered from COVID-19. Source material: CD4+ T cells from blood, cultured in vitro. This chain links TRBV2 with TRBJ2-7, with a tentative D call TRBD2 (6 bases). In nucleotides, the CDR3 is TGTGCCAGCAGTCTCCAGGGTAGCGGAGCCTACGAGCAGTACTTC. Translated: CASSLQGSGAYEQYF.